The rows below give T cell receptor beta chains drawn from one sample of a study of cytomegalovirus exposure and HLA in healthy donors. Assay used: immunoSEQ multiplex PCR; TCRdb lists only in-frame clones, some missing. The table has about 120,000 clones, around three quarters seen once; the top ten hold approximately 2.4%. The specimen was PBMCs. Receptors originate from a female donor in good health and CMV-seronegative. Both conserved end residues are part of each CDR3. The D gene is left open where the match is weak. Where a row states a size, it is once, few, many or the class of an expanded clone; other rows omit it.

j_gene,d_gene,abundance,v_gene,CDR3nt,CDR3aa
TRBJ2-2,TRBD2,few,TRBV7-9,TGTGCCAGCAGCGTTCTGGGGGGGTCGGTCACCGGGGAGCTGTTTTTT,CASSVLGGSVTGELFF
TRBJ1-1,.,.,TRBV6-1,TGTGCCAGCAGCGAAAAGAAGACTGGGAACACTGAAGCTTTCTTT,CASSEKKTGNTEAFF
TRBJ1-2,.,.,TRBV7-3,TGTGCCAGCAGCTTAGGGGGGAACGATGGCTACACCTTC,CASSLGGNDGYTF
TRBJ1-2,.,.,TRBV18,TGTGCCAGCTCACCAGGGGGCGAGGGCTCTAACTATGGCTACACCTTC,CASSPGGEGSNYGYTF
TRBJ2-7,.,.,TRBV20-1,TGCAGTGCTGAGAAGGGGTACGAGCAGTACTTC,CSAEKGYEQYF
TRBJ2-7,TRBD1,.,TRBV5-4,TGTGCCAGCAGCTTGGGGGCAGGGGGCCCCTACGAGCAGTACTTC,CASSLGAGGPYEQYF
TRBJ2-7,TRBD1,once,TRBV5-1,TGCGCCAGCAGCATCCAGGGACAGAGCTCCTACGAGCAGTACTTC,CASSIQGQSSYEQYF
TRBJ1-5,.,.,TRBV5-6,TGTGCCAGCAGCTTGGGTAGCGCGGGACCCCAGCATTTT,CASSLGSAGPQHF
TRBJ1-1,.,.,TRBV5-6,TGTGCCAGCAGCCCCTCGACGGGGGTCACTGAAGCTTTCTTT,CASSPSTGVTEAFF
TRBJ2-1,TRBD1,.,TRBV7-9,TGTGCCAGCAGCTTGGACAGGGGGTTTAACAATGAGCAGTTCTTC,CASSLDRGFNNEQFF
TRBJ2-1,TRBD2,.,TRBV6-5,TGTGCCAGCGGGAGAAGGACTAGCGGTTACAATGAGCAGTTCTTC,CASGRRTSGYNEQFF
TRBJ2-5,.,.,TRBV2,TGTGCCAGCAGCGTTAAGGGTGGAGGGCAAGAGACCCAGTACTTC,CASSVKGGGQETQYF
TRBJ2-1,TRBD2,.,TRBV18,TGTGCCAGCAAGGGACTAGCGGGCCACAATGAGCAGTTCTTC,CASKGLAGHNEQFF
TRBJ1-6,.,.,TRBV5-6,TGTGCCAGCAGCCCCGGGGCAGGGGCCAAGGATTCACCCCGCCACTTT,CASSPGAGAKDSPRHF
TRBJ1-1,.,.,TRBV27,TGTGCCAGCAGCCGTCCCGGGAGGCCTGAAGCTTTCTTT,CASSRPGRPEAFF
TRBJ2-5,TRBD2,.,TRBV7-2,TGTGCCAGCAGCCCGACTAGCGGGGGAGAGACCCAGTACTTC,CASSPTSGGETQYF
TRBJ1-1,TRBD1,.,TRBV9,TGTGCCAGCAGCAACCGACAGGGTGACACTGAAGCTTTCTTT,CASSNRQGDTEAFF
TRBJ2-5,TRBD1,.,TRBV5-5,TGTGCCAGCAGCTTGGTCAGGGGGTGGGAGACCCAGTACTTC,CASSLVRGWETQYF
TRBJ2-2,.,.,TRBV18,TGTGCCAGCTCACCATCAGTAGTCGGGACCGGGGAGCTGTTTTTT,CASSPSVVGTGELFF
TRBJ2-5,TRBD1,.,TRBV30,TGTGCCTGGAGCGCAGGGGGCAGGGAGACCCAGTACTTC,CAWSAGGRETQYF
TRBJ2-7,.,.,TRBV21-1,TGTGCCAGCAGCGGATTCCGGGACAGGGAACCCTACGAGCAGTACTTC,CASSGFRDREPYEQYF
TRBJ2-3,.,few,TRBV6-1,TGTGCCAGCAGTTTACAGGGTGTCCAGTATTTT,CASSLQGVQYF
TRBJ1-2,TRBD1,.,TRBV5-5,TGTGCCAGCAGCTTTACTCCCGGGACAGGCTATGGCTACACCTTC,CASSFTPGTGYGYTF
TRBJ1-1,.,.,TRBV11-2,TGTGCCAGCAGCTTAGAGGGCCCCACTGAAGCTTTCTTT,CASSLEGPTEAFF
TRBJ2-1,.,.,TRBV7-2,TGTGCCAGCAGCAGAGGGGGCCGGGGGGGGGTCAATGAGCAGTTCTTC,CASSRGGRGGVNEQFF
TRBJ1-2,.,.,TRBV7-9,TGTGCCAGCAGCTTAGAGTATAAAACGGTCTATGGCTACACCTTC,CASSLEYKTVYGYTF
TRBJ1-3,TRBD1,.,TRBV10-2,TGCGCCAGCAGTGACAGGGGGCATGGAAACACCATATATTTT,CASSDRGHGNTIYF
TRBJ2-3,.,.,TRBV25-1,TGTGCCAGCAGTGAACCCCGCAGGGAGGCTGGAGATACGCAGTATTTT,CASSEPRREAGDTQYF
TRBJ1-1,.,.,TRBV30,TGTGCCTGGAGTGTGGGCATGAACACTGAAGCTTTCTTT,CAWSVGMNTEAFF
TRBJ2-1,.,.,TRBV6-5,TGTGCCAGCAGTTTAAACAATGAGCAGTTCTTC,CASSLNNEQFF
TRBJ1-2,.,.,TRBV2,TGTGCCAGCAGTGTGGCACAGACCTATGGCTACACCTTC,CASSVAQTYGYTF
TRBJ1-3,TRBD1,.,TRBV30,TGTGCCTGGACTCCGCGCAGGGGGCCTGGAAACACCATATATTTT,CAWTPRRGPGNTIYF
TRBJ1-2,.,once,TRBV6-5,TGTGCCAGCAGTTTTTGGGCCCAGCCAGGGTGGGTTGGCTACACCTTC,CASSFWAQPGWVGYTF
TRBJ2-1,TRBD1,.,TRBV5-1,TGCGCCAGCAGCTTACCAGGGGGCGCTAGTGAGCAGTTCTTC,CASSLPGGASEQFF
TRBJ2-5,TRBD2,.,TRBV2,TGTGCCAGCGCGGGGGGCGAAGAGACCCAGTACTTC,CASAGGEETQYF